Following are 15 T cell receptor beta chains from one sample sequenced in a study of blood T cell repertoires in COVID-19. Generated by immunoSEQ multiplex PCR, the TCRdb table keeps only in-frame clones and is missing some. The table has around 290,000 clones, approximately 89% seen once; the top ten hold about 2.7%. Sequencing was performed on PBMCs or T cells enriched from blood (not recorded which). The source of these receptors is a woman aged 18-29 years who had recovered from COVID-19.

This chain links TRBV12-3 or TRBV12-4 with TRBJ2-3; D gene uncertain. Trimming pared 8 bases from V and 2 bases from J, leaving 11 bases between. The CDR3 consists of 13 residues. The CDR3 is CASSGSYTDTQYF. The CDR3 nucleotides are TGTGCCAGCTCCGGGTCTTACACAGATACGCAGTATTTT.

V gene TRBV30 combines with J gene TRBJ1-1; 9 positions agree with TRBD1. Unmatched junction bases numbered 7, after V lost 1 base and J lost 4 bases. The V gene's germline CDR1 is GTSNPN and CDR2 SVGIG (reference sequence). The CDR3 covers 15 residues. CDR3 residues: CAWSASGTGRTEAFF. The DNA of the CDR3 is TGTGCCTGGAGTGCCTCCGGGACAGGGCGCACTGAAGCTTTCTTT. Drawing the rest from reference TRBV30 and TRBJ1-1, the complete variable domain is SQTIHQWPATLVQPVGSPLSLECTVEGTSNPNLYWYRQAAGRGLQLLFYSVGIGQISSEVPQNLSASRPQDRQFILSSKKLLLSDSGFYLCAWSASGTGRTEAFFGQGTRLTVV.

Here the CDR3 DNA reads TGTGCCAGTAGTCCCAGGACAGGGCACTACGAGCAGTACTTC. It is translated as CASSPRTGHYEQYF. This rearrangement joins TRBV19 to TRBJ2-7; 8 bases line up with TRBD1. Germline V lookup: CDR1 LNHDA, CDR2 SQIVND (reference sequence). J was trimmed by 3 bases and V by 5 bases; bases with no gene match: 6. The CDR3 is 14 amino acids.

The V and J genes are TRBV19 and TRBJ1-5; a weak D match, TRBD1 (6 bases). V was shortened by 1 base and J by 4 bases, with 17 bases between the two germline ends. The CDR3 totals 17 residues. Germline CDR1 is LNHDA and CDR2 is SQIVND (reference sequence). Here the CDR3 DNA reads TGTGCCAGTAGTATAGCCCGAATCCATACAGGGAATCAGCCCCAGCATTTT. Encoded protein: CASSIARIHTGNQPQHF.

The chain links TRBV11-3 to TRBJ2-5; D might be TRBD2 (5 bases). CDR1 is SGHNT, CDR2 YENEEA, per germline. This CDR3 has 11 residues. The ends were cut back, 8 bases at V and 1 base at J, with 5 bases in the middle. CDR3 sequence reads: CASGLQETQYF. The CDR3 coding sequence is TGTGCCAGCGGACTCCAAGAGACCCAGTACTTC.

The CDR3 DNA sequence: TGTGCCAGCAGCTTCGGGGTCTACGAGCAGTACTTC. Encoded protein: CASSFGVYEQYF. The V gene is TRBV7-2, the J gene TRBJ2-7; D perhaps matches TRBD2 (5 bases). Trimming left V 3 bases short and J 3 bases short, with 6 bases between. The CDR3 covers 12 residues. Germline-derived CDR1 and CDR2 are SGHTA and FQGNSA.

The V call is TRBV5-5, the J call TRBJ2-5; 8 bases line up with TRBD1. The V and J ends lost 4 bases and 1 base, in that order; junction bases with no gene match: 6. There are 15 residues in the CDR3. The germline V gene encodes CDR1 SGHKS and CDR2 YYEKEE (reference sequence). CDR3 amino acids: CASSRGTGFQETQYF. In nucleotides, the CDR3 is TGTGCCAGCAGCCGGGGGACAGGATTCCAAGAGACCCAGTACTTC.

The chain combines TRBV5-4 with TRBJ2-1; 11 bases fit TRBD2. Germline V gene data show CDR1 as SGHNT and CDR2 as YYREEE (reference sequence). CDR3 length: 16 amino acids. Losses at the gene ends were 3 bases for V and 7 bases for J; bases not matched to a gene: 9. The CDR3: CASSSPTSGASNEQFF. In DNA, the CDR3 is TGTGCCAGCAGCTCGCCGACTAGCGGGGCATCGAATGAGCAGTTCTTC.

This chain connects TRBV27 to TRBJ1-2, with 7 bases that match TRBD1. The V gene's germline CDR1 is MNHEY and CDR2 SMNVEV (reference sequence). Trimming took 6 bases from V and 6 from J; bases not matched to a gene: 7. The CDR3 consists of 13 residues. The CDR3 loop is CASRQTGQDGYTF. The CDR3, as DNA: TGTGCCAGCAGACAGACAGGGCAAGATGGCTACACCTTC.

The chain carries TRBV5-6 and TRBJ1-2; TRBD1 is a possible D gene (6 bases). This CDR3 has 15 amino acids. CDR1 SGHDT and CDR2 YYEEEE come from the germline V gene. V dropped 0 bases and J dropped 4 bases, with 13 bases sitting between them. The CDR3 DNA sequence: TGTGCCAGCAGCTTGGCCGCAGGGGCTGCCTATGGCTACACCTTC. As protein: CASSLAAGAAYGYTF.

The chain is built from TRBV19 and TRBJ2-7; TRBD1 might be the D (6 bases). The CDR3 totals 14 residues. Trimming shortened V by 5 bases and J by 1 base, and 12 bases separated the two germline ends. Germline CDR1 and CDR2: LNHDA and SQIVND (reference sequence). Here the CDR3 reads CASSSRQVSYEQYF. Here the CDR3 DNA reads TGTGCCAGTAGTTCCCGACAGGTGTCCTACGAGCAGTACTTC.

V gene TRBV7-9 combines with J gene TRBJ2-1; D may be TRBD2 (6 bases). Germline V lookup: CDR1 SEHNR, CDR2 FQNEAQ (reference sequence). With 3 bases removed from V and 3 bases from J, the gap between germline ends came to 24 bases. The CDR3 extends over 19 amino acids. The CDR3 reads CASSFSGGALAYYYNEQFF. The CDR3 bases are TGTGCCAGCAGCTTTAGTGGCGGGGCACTAGCTTACTACTACAATGAGCAGTTCTTC.

The CDR3 nucleotides read TGTGCCAGCAGTTTTTTTAGTTCCGGGGAGCTGTTTTTT. Residues: CASSFFSSGELFF. V gene TRBV28 combines with J gene TRBJ2-2; no definite D call. CDR3 length: 13 amino acids. Germline V gives CDR1 MDHEN, CDR2 SYDVKM. V was clipped by 3 bases and J by 6 bases, with 8 bases between them.

This chain uses TRBV7-3 with TRBJ2-7, with 9 bases that match TRBD1. This CDR3 has 16 residues. Germline V gene data show CDR1 as SGHTA and CDR2 as FQGTGA. With 5 bases clipped from V and 5 bases from J, the junction kept 13 bases outside the gene matches. The CDR3 region is CASSATGWDRDHEQYF. The CDR3 bases are TGTGCCAGCAGCGCAACAGGGTGGGACAGGGACCACGAGCAGTACTTC.

This sequence joins TRBV14 and TRBJ2-7, with 8 bases fitting TRBD1. This CDR3 spans 17 amino acids. Germline V lookup: CDR1 SGHDN, CDR2 FVKESK. The V segment lost 4 bases and the J segment 5 bases; nucleotides outside the gene matches: 16. DNA for the CDR3: TGTGCCAGCAGCCCCCGCCCTGGACAGGGATGGATCCACGAGCAGTACTTC. This gives the protein CASSPRPGQGWIHEQYF. The variable domain in full, with the rest retrieved from reference TRBV14 and TRBJ2-7, is EAGVTQFPSHSVIEKGQTVTLRCDPISGHDNLYWYRRVMGKEIKFLLHFVKESKQDESGMPNNRFLAERTGGTYSTLKVQPAELEDSGVYFCASSPRPGQGWIHEQYFGPGTRLTVT.